A single T cell receptor (beta chain) is shown here with its context. Its cognate antigen is unknown. This PCR relied on a set of 60 Vbeta primers and 13 Jbeta primers. The method was immunoSEQ multiplex PCR; TCRdb's version includes in-frame clones alone and lacks a portion of them. The sample includes over 130,000 clones, about 60% of them seen just once. This sample is part of a study of cytomegalovirus exposure and HLA in healthy donors. V was cut by 2 bases and J by 3 bases, with 13 bases left in between. Germline V gives CDR1 KGHSH, CDR2 LQKENI. This CDR3 is 15 amino acids long. Study conclusions and caveats: Presence/absence analyses supposed approximately even sequencing depth among donors.

The sequence was obtained from a woman aged 55-75 years in good health and CMV-seropositive. Input material: PBMCs. V usage is TRBV18 and J usage is TRBJ1-2; D not resolved. This CDR3 reads CASSPNGQAYYGYTF. The DNA for the CDR3 is TGTGCCAGCTCACCAAATGGGCAGGCGTACTATGGCTACACCTTC.